This T cell receptor beta chain originates from a study of cytomegalovirus exposure and HLA in healthy donors. The CDR3 spans 13 residues. Germline CDR1 reads SNHLY; CDR2 reads FYNNEI. The ends lost 4 bases at V and 6 bases at J; junction bases unmatched: 3. This clone was counted between two and nine times. 60 Vbeta and 13 Jbeta primers were used in PCR. TCRdb keeps only in-frame clones here, not all; method: immunoSEQ multiplex PCR. The sample holds about 43,000 clones, 50% to 75% seen once. The sequence came from a human donor in good health. The sequencing input was PBMCs. This chain connects TRBV2 to TRBJ2-3; 8 bases are shared with TRBD2. The DNA for the CDR3 is TGTGCCAGCAGTGGGCTAGCGGGCGATACGCAGTATTTT. It yields the protein CASSGLAGDTQYF.